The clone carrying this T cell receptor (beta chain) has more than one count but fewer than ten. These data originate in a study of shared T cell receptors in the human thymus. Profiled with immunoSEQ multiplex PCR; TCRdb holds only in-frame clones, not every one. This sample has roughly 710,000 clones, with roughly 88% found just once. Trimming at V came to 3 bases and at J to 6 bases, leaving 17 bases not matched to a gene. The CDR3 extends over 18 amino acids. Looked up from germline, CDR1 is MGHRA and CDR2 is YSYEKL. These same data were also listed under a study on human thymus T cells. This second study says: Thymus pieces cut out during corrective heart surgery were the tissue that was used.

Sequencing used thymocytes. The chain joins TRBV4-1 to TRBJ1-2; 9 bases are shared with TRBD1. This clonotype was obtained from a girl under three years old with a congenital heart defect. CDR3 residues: CASSHARRGQGPTHGYTF. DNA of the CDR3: TGCGCCAGCAGCCACGCCCGGAGGGGACAGGGTCCCACGCATGGCTACACCTTC.